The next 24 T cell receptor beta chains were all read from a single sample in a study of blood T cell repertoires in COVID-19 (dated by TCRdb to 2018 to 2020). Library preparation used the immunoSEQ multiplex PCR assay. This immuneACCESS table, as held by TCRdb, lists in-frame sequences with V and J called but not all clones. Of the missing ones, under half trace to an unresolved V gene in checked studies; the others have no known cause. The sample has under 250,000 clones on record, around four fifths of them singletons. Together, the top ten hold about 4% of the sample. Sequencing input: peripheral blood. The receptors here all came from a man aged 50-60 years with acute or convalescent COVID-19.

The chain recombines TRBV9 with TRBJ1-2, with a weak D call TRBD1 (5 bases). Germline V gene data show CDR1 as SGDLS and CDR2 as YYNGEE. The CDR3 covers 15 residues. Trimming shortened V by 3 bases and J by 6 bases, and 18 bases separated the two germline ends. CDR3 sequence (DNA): TGTGCCAGCAGCGACAATCAGGGTCTAATCGATGGCTACACCTTC. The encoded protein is CASSDNQGLIDGYTF.

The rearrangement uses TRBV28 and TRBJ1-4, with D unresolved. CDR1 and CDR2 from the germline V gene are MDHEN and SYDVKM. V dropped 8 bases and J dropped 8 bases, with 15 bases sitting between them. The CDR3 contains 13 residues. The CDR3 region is CASGQANSEKLFF. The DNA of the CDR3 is TGTGCCAGCGGGCAGGCGAACTCCGAAAAACTGTTTTTT.

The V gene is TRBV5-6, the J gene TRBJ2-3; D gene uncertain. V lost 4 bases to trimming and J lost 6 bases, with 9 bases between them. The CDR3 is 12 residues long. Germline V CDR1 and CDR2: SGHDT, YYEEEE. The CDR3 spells CASSKRWDTQYF. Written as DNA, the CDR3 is TGTGCCAGCAGCAAGCGTTGGGATACGCAGTATTTT.

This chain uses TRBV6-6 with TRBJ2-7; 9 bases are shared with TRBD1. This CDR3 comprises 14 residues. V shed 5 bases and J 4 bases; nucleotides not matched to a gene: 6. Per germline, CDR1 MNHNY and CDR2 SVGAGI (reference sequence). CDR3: CASSVSGTGYEQYF. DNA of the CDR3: TGTGCCAGCAGTGTCAGCGGGACAGGGTACGAGCAGTACTTC.

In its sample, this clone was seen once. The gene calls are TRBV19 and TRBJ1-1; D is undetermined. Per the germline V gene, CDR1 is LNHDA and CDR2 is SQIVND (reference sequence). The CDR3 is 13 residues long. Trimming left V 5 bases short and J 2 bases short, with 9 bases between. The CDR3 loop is CASSPPGNTEAFF. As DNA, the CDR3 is TGTGCCAGTAGTCCGCCGGGAAACACTGAAGCTTTCTTT.

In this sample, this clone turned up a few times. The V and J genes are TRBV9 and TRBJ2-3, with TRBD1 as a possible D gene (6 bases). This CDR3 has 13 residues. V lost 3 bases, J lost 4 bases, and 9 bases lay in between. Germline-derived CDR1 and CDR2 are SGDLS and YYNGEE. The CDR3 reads CASSADSSDTQYF. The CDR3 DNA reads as TGTGCCAGCAGCGCGGACAGTTCAGATACGCAGTATTTT.

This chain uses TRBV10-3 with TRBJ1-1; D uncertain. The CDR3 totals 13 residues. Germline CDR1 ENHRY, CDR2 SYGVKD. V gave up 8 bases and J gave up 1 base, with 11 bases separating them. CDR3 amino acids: CAIADGENTEAFF. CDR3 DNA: TGTGCCATCGCCGACGGAGAGAACACTGAAGCTTTCTTT.

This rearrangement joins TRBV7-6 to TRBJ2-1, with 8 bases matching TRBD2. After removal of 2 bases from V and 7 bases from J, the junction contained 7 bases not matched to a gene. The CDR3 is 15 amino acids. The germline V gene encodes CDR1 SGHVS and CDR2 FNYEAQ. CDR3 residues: CASSLFAGGLNEQFF. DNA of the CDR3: TGTGCCAGCAGCTTATTCGCGGGGGGCTTAAATGAGCAGTTCTTC.

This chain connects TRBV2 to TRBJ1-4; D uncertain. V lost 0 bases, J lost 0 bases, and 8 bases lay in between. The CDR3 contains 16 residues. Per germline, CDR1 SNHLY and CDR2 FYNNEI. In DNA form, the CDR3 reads TGTGCCAGCAGTGAAGCGCCGGGGTCAACTAATGAAAAACTGTTTTTT. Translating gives CASSEAPGSTNEKLFF.

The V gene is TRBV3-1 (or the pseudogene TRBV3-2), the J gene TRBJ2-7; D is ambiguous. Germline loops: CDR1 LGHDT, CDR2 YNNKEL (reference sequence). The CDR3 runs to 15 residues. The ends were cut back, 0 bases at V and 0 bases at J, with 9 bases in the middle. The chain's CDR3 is CASSQDILSSYEQYF. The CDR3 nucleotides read TGTGCCAGCAGCCAAGATATACTTAGCTCCTACGAGCAGTACTTC.

The CDR3 DNA reads as TGCGCCAGCAGCTTGGAAGCAGGGGGCGGAAATCAGCCCCAGCATTTT. Its protein is CASSLEAGGGNQPQHF. The chain carries TRBV5-1 and TRBJ1-5, with 8 bases lining up with TRBD1. The CDR3 has 16 residues. Looked up from germline, CDR1 is SGHRS and CDR2 is YFSETQ. V lost 0 bases, J lost 4 bases, and 6 bases stayed unmatched. Full variable domain (missing parts from reference TRBV5-1 and TRBJ1-5): KAGVTQTPRYLIKTRGQQVTLSCSPISGHRSVSWYQQTPGQGLQFLFEYFSETQRNKGNFPGRFSGRQFSNSRSEMNVSTLELGDSALYLCASSLEAGGGNQPQHFGDGTRLSIL.

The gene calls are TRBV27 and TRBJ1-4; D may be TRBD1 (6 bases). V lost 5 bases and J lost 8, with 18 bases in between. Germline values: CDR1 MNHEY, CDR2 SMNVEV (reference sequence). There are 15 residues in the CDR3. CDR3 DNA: TGTGCCAGCAGTGCCTCGACAGGCTGGGGGGAAAAACTGTTTTTT. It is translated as CASSASTGWGEKLFF.

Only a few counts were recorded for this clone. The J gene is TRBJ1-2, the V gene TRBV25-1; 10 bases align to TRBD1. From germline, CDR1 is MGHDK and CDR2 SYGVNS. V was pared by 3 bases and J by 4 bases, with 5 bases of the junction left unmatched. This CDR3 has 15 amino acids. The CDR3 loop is CASSDVGDRGYGYTF. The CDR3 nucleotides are TGTGCCAGCAGTGATGTCGGGGACAGGGGCTATGGCTACACCTTC.

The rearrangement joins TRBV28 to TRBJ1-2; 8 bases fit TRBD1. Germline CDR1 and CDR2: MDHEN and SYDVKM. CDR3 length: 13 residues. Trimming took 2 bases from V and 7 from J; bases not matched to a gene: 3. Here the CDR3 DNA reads TGTGCCAGCAGTTTAACCGGGACAGGTGGCTACACCTTC. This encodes CASSLTGTGGYTF.

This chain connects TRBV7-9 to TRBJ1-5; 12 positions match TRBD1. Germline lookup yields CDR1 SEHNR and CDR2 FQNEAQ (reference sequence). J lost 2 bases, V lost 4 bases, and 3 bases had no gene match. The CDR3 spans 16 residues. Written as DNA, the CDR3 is TGTGCCAGCAGCTCCGGGACAGGGGGCGGCAATCAGCCCCAGCATTTT. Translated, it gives CASSSGTGGGNQPQHF.

DNA of the CDR3: TGTGCCAGCAGGCCCGGACAGCGAACCAATTCACCCCTCCACTTT. Its protein product is CASRPGQRTNSPLHF. The J gene is TRBJ1-6, the V gene TRBV6-5; D is possibly TRBD1 (6 bases). This CDR3 is built from 15 residues. Looked up from germline, CDR1 is MNHEY and CDR2 is SVGAGI. The V end was cut by 6 bases, the J end by 7 bases, with 16 bases between.

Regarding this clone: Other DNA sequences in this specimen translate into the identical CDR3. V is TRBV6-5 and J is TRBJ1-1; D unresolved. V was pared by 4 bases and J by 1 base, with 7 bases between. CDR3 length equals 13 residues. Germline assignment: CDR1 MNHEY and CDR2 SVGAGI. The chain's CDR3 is CASSWGGNTEAFF. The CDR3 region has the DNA TGTGCCAGCAGTTGGGGAGGGAACACTGAAGCTTTCTTT.

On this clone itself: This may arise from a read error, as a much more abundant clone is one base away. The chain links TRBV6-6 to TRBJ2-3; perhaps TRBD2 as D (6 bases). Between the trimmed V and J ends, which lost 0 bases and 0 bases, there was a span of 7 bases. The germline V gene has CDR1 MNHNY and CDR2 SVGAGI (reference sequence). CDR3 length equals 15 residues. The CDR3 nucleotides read TGTGCCAGCAGTTACTCGAGCGGGAGCACAGATACGCAGTATTTT. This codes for CASSYSSGSTDTQYF.

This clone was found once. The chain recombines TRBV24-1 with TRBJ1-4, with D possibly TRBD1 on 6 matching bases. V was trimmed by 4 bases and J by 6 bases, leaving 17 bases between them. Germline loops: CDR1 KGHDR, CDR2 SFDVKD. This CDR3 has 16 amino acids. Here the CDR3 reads CATSDPRGGSDEKLFF. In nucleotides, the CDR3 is TGTGCCACCAGTGACCCCAGGGGCGGATCCGATGAAAAACTGTTTTTT.

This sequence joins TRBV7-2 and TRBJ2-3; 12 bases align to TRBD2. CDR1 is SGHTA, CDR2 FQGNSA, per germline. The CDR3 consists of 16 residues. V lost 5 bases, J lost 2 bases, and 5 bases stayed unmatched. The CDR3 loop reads CASSLGLAGNTDTQYF. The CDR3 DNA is TGTGCCAGCAGCCTAGGACTAGCGGGAAACACAGATACGCAGTATTTT.

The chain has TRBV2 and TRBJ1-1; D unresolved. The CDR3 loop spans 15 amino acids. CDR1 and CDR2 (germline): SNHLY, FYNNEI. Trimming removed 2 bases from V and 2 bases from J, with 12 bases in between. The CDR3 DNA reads TGTGCCAGCAGTGAAAGACTTCTTGAAAACACTGAAGCTTTCTTT. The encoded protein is CASSERLLENTEAFF.

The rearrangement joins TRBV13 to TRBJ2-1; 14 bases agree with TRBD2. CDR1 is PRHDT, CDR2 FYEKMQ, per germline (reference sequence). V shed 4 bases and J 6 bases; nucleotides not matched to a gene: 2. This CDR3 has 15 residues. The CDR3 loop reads CASSSGTSGGNEQFF. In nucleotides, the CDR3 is TGTGCCAGCAGCTCCGGGACTAGCGGGGGCAATGAGCAGTTCTTC.

CDR3: CSVQIGTGRSSPLHF. In DNA, the CDR3 is TGCAGCGTACAAATTGGGACAGGGCGGAGCTCACCCCTCCACTTT. J is TRBJ1-6 and V is TRBV29-1; 9 bases are a match to TRBD1. The germline CDR1 and CDR2 sequences are SQVTM and ANQGSEA. The CDR3 is made up of 15 amino acids. With V trimmed by 6 bases and J by 10 bases, 13 bases remained unmatched.

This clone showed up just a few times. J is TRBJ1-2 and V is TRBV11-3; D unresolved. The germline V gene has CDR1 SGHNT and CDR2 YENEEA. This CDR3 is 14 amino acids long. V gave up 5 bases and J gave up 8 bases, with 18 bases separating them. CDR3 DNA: TGTGCCAGCAGCGCAGGCATCGGGGATTCCGGCTACACCTTC. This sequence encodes CASSAGIGDSGYTF.